The rows below give T cell receptor beta chains drawn from one sample of a study of blood T cell repertoires in COVID-19. Assay: immunoSEQ multiplex PCR; the TCRdb copy retains only in-frame clones and omits some. The sample holds over 150,000 clones, 70% to 85% seen once. The sample consisted of peripheral blood. The receptor set was obtained from a man at least 80 years old with COVID-19, enrolled during active disease. Both conserved end residues are part of each CDR3. The D gene is left open where the match is weak. For some rows the clone size is stated as once, few or many, or as a class when expanded; others skip it.

v_call	clone_size	d_call	cdr3_length	j_call	cdr3_aa	cdr3_nt
TRBV3-1/TRBV3-2	NA	TRBD2	15	TRBJ2-1	CASSSIAGAYNEQFF	TGTGCCAGCAGCTCCATAGCGGGGGCCTACAATGAGCAGTTCTTC
TRBV5-5	NA	NA	15	TRBJ1-4	CASSLGGDSNEKLFF	TGTGCCAGCAGCTTGGGCGGGGACTCTAATGAAAAACTGTTTTTT
TRBV2	NA	TRBD1	14	TRBJ1-2	CASSEALTGVGYTF	TGTGCCAGCAGTGAAGCCCTGACAGGGGTCGGCTACACCTTC
TRBV2	few	NA	13	TRBJ1-6	CASARTGNSPLHF	TGTGCCAGCGCCCGGACGGGAAATTCACCCCTCCACTTT
TRBV10-1	NA	NA	16	TRBJ2-1	CASSESGGAKSNEQFF	TGCGCCAGCAGTGAGTCGGGGGGGGCAAAGTCCAATGAGCAGTTCTTC
TRBV4-3	NA	NA	14	TRBJ2-2	CASSQGKGSGELFF	TGCGCCAGCAGCCAAGGAAAGGGGTCCGGGGAGCTGTTTTTT
TRBV27	NA	TRBD1	15	TRBJ2-3	CASSPWDRQVDTQYF	TGTGCCAGCAGTCCCTGGGACAGACAGGTGGATACGCAGTATTTT
TRBV19	NA	NA	13	TRBJ1-2	CASSNSGLYGYTF	TGTGCCAGTAGTAACTCGGGTCTCTATGGCTACACCTTC
TRBV10-3	NA	NA	13	TRBJ1-1	CAISDSSNTEAFF	TGTGCCATCAGTGACAGTTCGAACACTGAAGCTTTCTTT
TRBV6-1	few	NA	15	TRBJ1-2	CASSEGRGASYGYTF	TGTGCCAGCAGTGAAGGGCGGGGGGCAAGCTATGGCTACACCTTC
TRBV28	NA	NA	15	TRBJ1-2	CASSLGGATNYGYTF	TGTGCCAGCAGTTTAGGGGGGGCCACTAACTATGGCTACACCTTC
TRBV2	NA	NA	13	TRBJ1-5	CASSGESNQPQHF	TGTGCCAGCAGTGGGGAGTCAAATCAGCCCCAGCATTTT
TRBV6-1	NA	TRBD1	14	TRBJ2-7	CASSRQGELYEQYF	TGTGCCAGCAGTAGACAGGGGGAGTTATACGAGCAGTACTTC
TRBV6-6	NA	TRBD1	17	TRBJ2-7	CASSQKVPGQQSYEQYF	TGTGCCAGCAGTCAGAAAGTCCCGGGACAGCAATCCTACGAGCAGTACTTC
TRBV15	once	TRBD1	16	TRBJ2-1	CATSRDRDSRWDEQFF	TGTGCCACCAGCAGAGATCGGGACAGCCGATGGGATGAGCAGTTCTTC
TRBV10-3	NA	TRBD2	17	TRBJ2-1	CAISGRSGGGAFDEQFF	TGTGCCATCAGTGGCCGGAGTGGCGGGGGGGCCTTCGATGAGCAGTTCTTC
TRBV2	few	NA	12	TRBJ1-1	CASSYSNTEAFF	TGTGCCAGCAGTTACAGTAACACTGAAGCTTTCTTT
TRBV2	NA	TRBD2	15	TRBJ2-1	CASRPLAGGNNEQFF	TGTGCCAGCAGGCCCCTAGCGGGGGGTAACAATGAGCAGTTCTTC
TRBV2	NA	TRBD1	16	TRBJ1-2	CASSPSLRDRGYGYTF	TGTGCCAGCAGTCCCAGCCTCCGGGACAGGGGATATGGCTACACCTTC
TRBV19	NA	TRBD2	17	TRBJ2-3	CASTAQPGLPPTDTQYF	TGTGCCAGTACCGCGCAACCGGGACTACCGCCCACAGATACGCAGTATTTT
TRBV5-1	NA	NA	14	TRBJ1-1	CASSPGGENTEAFF	TGCGCCAGCAGCCCTGGGGGCGAGAACACTGAAGCTTTCTTT
TRBV6-2/TRBV6-3	NA	TRBD1	18	TRBJ2-7	CASSDPPTGRGSSYEQYF	TGTGCCAGCAGTGACCCGCCGACAGGGAGAGGGAGTTCCTACGAGCAGTACTTC
TRBV4-3	NA	NA	16	TRBJ1-3	CASSQATGPSGNTIYF	TGCGCCAGCAGCCAAGCGACGGGTCCCTCTGGAAACACCATATATTTT
TRBV2	once	TRBD2	11	TRBJ2-2	CASSGGGELFF	TGTGCCAGCTCGGGGGGAGGGGAGCTGTTTTTT
TRBV9	once	NA	13	TRBJ1-2	CASSVDDRRGYTF	TGTGCCAGCAGCGTAGACGACAGACGCGGCTACACCTTC
TRBV18	NA	TRBD1	16	TRBJ1-4	CASSPDRVGVFEKLFF	TGTGCCAGCTCACCGGACAGGGTCGGGGTCTTTGAAAAACTGTTTTTT
TRBV24-1	few	NA	15	TRBJ1-1	CATSDPGSSGTEAFF	TGTGCCACCAGTGACCCCGGCTCTTCAGGGACTGAAGCTTTCTTT
TRBV6-5	NA	NA	13	TRBJ1-1	CASRLQDYREAFF	TGTGCCAGCAGACTCCAGGATTATCGTGAAGCTTTCTTT
TRBV28	NA	TRBD1	15	TRBJ1-4	CASNRPGQGEEKLFF	TGTGCCAGCAATCGACCGGGACAGGGGGAAGAAAAACTGTTTTTT
TRBV19	NA	TRBD1	17	TRBJ2-6	CASQSGTGNSGANVLTF	TGTGCCAGTCAATCCGGGACAGGTAACTCTGGGGCCAACGTCCTGACTTTC
TRBV19	NA	NA	13	TRBJ1-2	CASSIAPGEGYTF	TGTGCCAGTAGTATAGCCCCAGGGGAAGGCTACACCTTC
TRBV7-3	NA	TRBD2	17	TRBJ2-1	CASSSTLGTSGSIAQFF	TGTGCCAGCAGCTCAACCCTCGGGACTAGCGGGTCCATTGCGCAGTTCTTC
TRBV3-1/TRBV3-2	NA	NA	11	TRBJ1-1	CASSHGGEAFF	TGTGCCAGCAGCCACGGGGGTGAAGCTTTCTTT
TRBV18	NA	TRBD1	18	TRBJ1-1	CASSPLPLGQGVWTEAFF	TGTGCCAGCTCACCACTCCCTCTCGGACAGGGGGTATGGACTGAAGCTTTCTTT
TRBV7-8	NA	NA	18	TRBJ1-5	CASSLVVGGVYSNQPQHF	TGTGCCAGCAGCTTAGTAGTCGGCGGGGTGTATAGCAATCAGCCCCAGCATTTT
TRBV12-3/TRBV12-4	NA	NA	10	TRBJ1-3	CASYGNTIYF	TGTGCCAGTTATGGAAACACCATATATTTT
TRBV18	NA	TRBD1	15	TRBJ2-2	CASSQGTGNTGELFF	TGTGCCAGCTCACAGGGGACAGGGAACACCGGGGAGCTGTTTTTT
TRBV6-5	NA	NA	16	TRBJ1-6	CASSWEGVSYNSPLHF	TGTGCCAGCAGTTGGGAGGGCGTCTCCTATAATTCACCCCTCCACTTT
TRBV5-1	NA	NA	14	TRBJ1-4	CASSSSRGEEKLFF	TGCGCCAGCAGCTCTAGCAGGGGAGAAGAAAAACTGTTTTTT
TRBV19	NA	NA	14	TRBJ2-3	CASSTITTTDTQYF	TGTGCCAGTAGTACTATTACCACCACAGATACGCAGTATTTT
TRBV18	NA	TRBD1	14	TRBJ1-4	CASSRTGGNEKLFF	TGTGCCAGCTCACGGACAGGGGGCAATGAAAAACTGTTTTTT
TRBV28	once	NA	14	TRBJ1-2	CASSLRLGEGGYTF	TGTGCCAGCAGTTTAAGACTAGGGGAAGGTGGCTACACCTTC
TRBV18	NA	NA	14	TRBJ1-1	CASSPPNGGSIAFF	TGTGCCAGCTCACCACCGAACGGGGGAAGTATAGCTTTCTTT
TRBV6-5	NA	TRBD1	15	TRBJ1-6	CASRETGAPGSPLHF	TGTGCCAGCAGGGAGACAGGGGCCCCGGGCTCACCCCTCCACTTT
TRBV6-5	NA	NA	12	TRBJ1-2	CASNQGFDGYTF	TGTGCCAGCAATCAGGGATTCGATGGCTACACCTTC
TRBV4-2	NA	NA	14	TRBJ1-2	CASSLRGGNYGYTF	TGTGCCAGCAGCCTCCGCGGGGGCAACTATGGCTACACCTTC
TRBV10-1	NA	TRBD1	12	TRBJ1-4	CATSTGDEKLFF	TGCGCCACTTCGACAGGGGATGAAAAACTGTTTTTT
TRBV6-2/TRBV6-3	once	TRBD1	15	TRBJ2-3	CASSGRTGNTDTQYF	TGTGCCAGCAGTGGCCGGACAGGGAACACAGATACGCAGTATTTT
TRBV9	NA	NA	15	TRBJ1-1	CASSVMSGAHTEAFF	TGTGCCAGCAGCGTAATGTCAGGGGCGCATACTGAAGCTTTCTTT
TRBV7-8	NA	NA	16	TRBJ2-7	CASSRGEGGTFYEQYF	TGTGCCAGCAGCCGCGGGGAGGGGGGAACATTCTACGAGCAGTACTTC
TRBV19	few	NA	14	TRBJ1-1	CASNLAGLNTEAFF	TGTGCCAGTAATTTGGCAGGATTGAACACTGAAGCTTTCTTT
TRBV5-1	NA	NA	15	TRBJ1-1	CASSLAGRGGTEAFF	TGCGCCAGCAGCTTGGCGGGGAGGGGGGGCACTGAAGCTTTCTTT
TRBV19	NA	TRBD1	18	TRBJ1-3	CASTPGQPNYGSGNTIYF	TGTGCCAGTACCCCGGGACAGCCAAACTACGGCTCTGGAAACACCATATATTTT
TRBV6-5	once	NA	14	TRBJ1-4	CASSGGWGNEKLFF	TGTGCCAGCAGCGGAGGGTGGGGGAATGAAAAACTGTTTTTT